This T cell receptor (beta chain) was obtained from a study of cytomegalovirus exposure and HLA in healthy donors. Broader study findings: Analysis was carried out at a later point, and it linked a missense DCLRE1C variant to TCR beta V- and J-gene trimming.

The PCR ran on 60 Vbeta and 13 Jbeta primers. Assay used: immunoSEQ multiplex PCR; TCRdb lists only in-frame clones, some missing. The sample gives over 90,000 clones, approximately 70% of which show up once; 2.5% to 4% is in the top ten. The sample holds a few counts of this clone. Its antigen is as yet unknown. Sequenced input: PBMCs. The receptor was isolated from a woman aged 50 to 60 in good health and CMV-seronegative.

CDR3 DNA: TGTGCCTGGAGTGGAAGTGGGACAGGGGGAAACATTCAGTACTTC. It is translated as CAWSGSGTGGNIQYF. The rearrangement links TRBV30 to TRBJ2-4, with 11 positions matching TRBD1. CDR3 length equals 15 residues. V was clipped by 1 base and J by 6 bases; unmatched bases: 5. Germline loops: CDR1 GTSNPN, CDR2 SVGIG (reference sequence).